A single sample is the source of the 30 T cell receptor beta chains below, sequenced in a study of blood T cell repertoires in COVID-19. Sequencing was performed with immunoSEQ multiplex PCR; in TCRdb, only in-frame clones are kept and a portion is missing. This sample carries some 260,000 clones, 65% to 85% of them seen once, and the ten largest clones take 4%. Input material: peripheral blood. The source is a woman aged 35 to 49 with active or convalescent COVID-19.

The rearrangement uses TRBV3-1 (or the pseudogene TRBV3-2) and TRBJ2-7, with D unclear. Germline CDR1 is LGHDT and CDR2 is YNNKEL (reference sequence). V gave up 1 base and J gave up 7 bases, with 20 bases separating them. There are 16 residues in the CDR3. Here the CDR3 DNA reads TGTGCCAGCAGCCAAGTCCTATTAACCCAGGCTCGGGAGCAGTACTTC. This gives the protein CASSQVLLTQAREQYF.

The rearrangement joins TRBV25-1 to TRBJ1-2, with D possibly matching TRBD1 (6 bases). Germline-derived CDR1 and CDR2 are MGHDK and SYGVNS. This CDR3 spans 15 amino acids. V gave up 8 bases and J gave up 7 bases, with 23 bases separating them. Here the CDR3 reads CASPEYPGASGGYTF. DNA of the CDR3: TGTGCCAGCCCTGAATATCCAGGGGCGAGCGGTGGCTACACCTTC.

Only a few counts were recorded for this clone. CDR3 nucleotide sequence: TGTGCCAGCACTAACACCCCGGAGGTCGGGGAGCTGTTTTTT. This codes for CASTNTPEVGELFF. The rearrangement joins TRBV2 to TRBJ2-2; a possible D gene is TRBD2 (5 bases). This CDR3 comprises 14 residues. Germline V gene sequence: CDR1 SNHLY, CDR2 FYNNEI. The V and J ends lost 7 bases and 7 bases respectively, with 16 bases between them.

This chain uses TRBV9 with TRBJ1-1; D possibly corresponds to TRBD1 (5 bases). There are 17 residues in the CDR3. Trimming removed 2 bases at V and 6 bases at J, with 23 bases between. Germline loops: CDR1 SGDLS, CDR2 YYNGEE. CDR3 protein: CASSVGLGYKGVAEAFF. The CDR3 DNA sequence: TGTGCCAGCAGCGTCGGTCTAGGCTATAAAGGGGTGGCTGAAGCTTTCTTT.

This chain connects TRBV27 to TRBJ2-1; TRBD2 might be the D (6 bases). V was trimmed by 1 base and J by 6 bases, leaving 25 bases between them. CDR1 and CDR2 from the germline V gene are MNHEY and SMNVEV (reference sequence). The length of the CDR3 is 19 residues. CDR3 sequence reads: CASSLYAPLSSGVINEQFF. In DNA, the CDR3 is TGTGCCAGCAGTTTATACGCCCCCTTGAGTAGCGGAGTCATCAATGAGCAGTTCTTC.

The rearrangement links TRBV11-1 to TRBJ2-1, with 8 bases aligning to TRBD1. The length of the CDR3 is 15 residues. Trimming took 5 bases from V and 9 from J; bases not matched to a gene: 12. CDR1 and CDR2 (germline): SGHAT, FQDESV (reference sequence). CDR3 loop: CASSELQGVASEQFF. CDR3 bases: TGTGCCAGCAGCGAACTACAGGGGGTAGCGAGTGAGCAGTTCTTC.

V and J are TRBV4-1 and TRBJ2-7; weak D call: TRBD1 (5 bases). CDR3 length equals 14 residues. V was cut by 1 base and J by 4 bases, with 11 bases left in between. Germline V CDR1 and CDR2: MGHRA, YSYEKL. CDR3 sequence: CASSQAQVPYEQYF. The CDR3 DNA is TGCGCCAGCAGCCAAGCACAGGTCCCGTACGAGCAGTACTTC.

The genes are TRBV19 and TRBJ2-7; D possibly corresponds to TRBD1 (5 bases). The ends were cut back, 8 bases at V and 0 bases at J, with 8 bases in the middle. The CDR3 contains 12 residues. Per the germline V gene, CDR1 is LNHDA and CDR2 is SQIVND (reference sequence). The CDR3, as DNA: TGTGCCAGTTCAGGGATCTCCTACGAGCAGTACTTC. It encodes CASSGISYEQYF.

This chain uses TRBV11-2 with TRBJ1-1; D is unresolved. Germline assignment: CDR1 SGHAT and CDR2 FQNNGV. CDR3 size: 12 residues. The V gene lost 5 bases and the J gene lost 2 bases, with 6 bases spanning the gap. This chain's CDR3 is CASSLLNTEAFF. The CDR3 DNA reads TGTGCCAGCAGCCTCCTAAACACTGAAGCTTTCTTT.

The gene calls are TRBV9 and TRBJ1-1, with 7 bases lining up with TRBD1. V gave up 2 bases and J gave up 6 bases; unmatched junction bases: 10. There are 15 residues in the CDR3. CDR1 and CDR2 from the germline V gene are SGDLS and YYNGEE. The CDR3 loop reads CASSVTGAQGAEAFF. The CDR3 nucleotides read TGTGCCAGCAGCGTCACAGGGGCACAAGGGGCTGAAGCTTTCTTT.

This chain links TRBV19 with TRBJ1-1; maybe TRBD1 (5 bases). V lost 4 bases and J 6 bases, leaving 15 bases between the germline ends. Per the germline V gene, CDR1 is LNHDA and CDR2 is SQIVND (reference sequence). The CDR3 contains 14 residues. In nucleotides, the CDR3 is TGTGCCAGTAGTACCCTCGGAGGGACGGCTGAAGCTTTCTTT. This gives the protein CASSTLGGTAEAFF. The full variable domain, with the rest looked up from reference TRBV19 and TRBJ1-1, is DGGITQSPKYLFRKEGQNVTLSCEQNLNHDAMYWYRQDPGQGLRLIYYSQIVNDFQKGDIAEGYSVSREKKESFPLTVTSAQKNPTAFYLCASSTLGGTAEAFFGQGTRLTVV.

Written as DNA, the CDR3 is TGTGCCAGCAGCAAGACAGCTCTTTACGGCAATCAGCCCCAGCATTTT. The encoded protein is CASSKTALYGNQPQHF. This chain links TRBV27 with TRBJ1-5; maybe TRBD1 (5 bases). Per the germline V gene, CDR1 is MNHEY and CDR2 is SMNVEV (reference sequence). This CDR3 spans 16 amino acids. V was trimmed by 6 bases and J by 2 bases, leaving 17 bases between them.

This chain joins TRBV11-2 and TRBJ2-7; TRBD1 aligns across 7 bases. In germline, CDR1 is SGHAT, CDR2 FQNNGV. The length of the CDR3 is 15 residues. V dropped 5 bases and J dropped 3; count of bases not matched to a gene: 10. The CDR3 here is CASSPRRSGGYEQYF. In DNA, the CDR3 is TGTGCCAGCAGCCCCCGGCGGTCAGGGGGCTACGAGCAGTACTTC.

The rearrangement joins TRBV7-3 to TRBJ1-6; weak D call: TRBD1 (5 bases). CDR1 is SGHTA and CDR2 is FQGTGA in the germline V gene. The CDR3 covers 15 residues. V dropped 5 bases and J dropped 7 bases, with 15 bases sitting between them. The CDR3 DNA is TGTGCCAGCAGCCAAACAACAGGTTGGAATTCACCCCTCCACTTT. This codes for CASSQTTGWNSPLHF.

The chain joins TRBV30 to TRBJ1-1; 10 bases fit TRBD1. Germline-derived CDR1 and CDR2 are GTSNPN and SVGIG (reference sequence). V lost 1 base to trimming and J lost 2 bases; unmatched junction nucleotides: 1. This CDR3 comprises 14 residues. The DNA for the CDR3 is TGTGCCTGGAGTGCGACAGGGGGCAACACTGAAGCTTTCTTT. Protein sequence: CAWSATGGNTEAFF.

The chain combines TRBV19 with TRBJ1-2, with D possibly matching TRBD1 (5 bases). The CDR3 loop spans 15 amino acids. Per the germline V gene, CDR1 is LNHDA and CDR2 is SQIVND (reference sequence). V was clipped by 0 bases and J by 4 bases, with 12 bases between them. CDR3 protein: CASSIDPGHFYGYTF. The CDR3 DNA reads TGTGCCAGTAGTATAGATCCTGGACATTTCTATGGCTACACCTTC.

The V gene is TRBV6-5, the J gene TRBJ2-7, with D possibly TRBD1 on 5 matching bases. This CDR3 region has 13 residues. The germline gives CDR1 MNHEY, CDR2 SVGAGI. Trimming took off 7 bases at V and 3 bases at J, with 13 bases between the two ends. The CDR3 spells CASIDRFLYEQYV. As DNA, the CDR3 is TGTGCCAGCATCGACAGATTCCTCTACGAGCAGTACGTC.

V is TRBV19 and J is TRBJ2-2; 8 positions agree with TRBD2. Germline V gene lookup returns CDR1 LNHDA and CDR2 SQIVND (reference sequence). The CDR3 has 16 residues. The V and J ends lost 6 bases and 3 bases, in that order; junction bases with no gene match: 9. The CDR3 reads CASSQRGPPHTGELFF. As DNA, the CDR3 is TGTGCCAGTAGCCAGCGGGGGCCCCCTCACACCGGGGAGCTGTTTTTT.

The chain combines TRBV7-6 with TRBJ2-5, with a weak D call TRBD2 (6 bases). The CDR3 contains 15 residues. The germline gives CDR1 SGHVS, CDR2 FNYEAQ. Deletions cut 0 bases from V and 4 bases from J, with 12 bases between. The CDR3 loop is CASSLAGLSGETQYF. The CDR3 bases are TGTGCCAGCAGCTTAGCTGGACTATCGGGAGAGACCCAGTACTTC.

Notes on this clone: Other DNA variants within this sample encode the same CDR3. The genes are TRBV7-3 and TRBJ2-1, with TRBD2 identical over 10 bases. CDR3 size: 15 residues. The V segment lost 1 base and the J segment 4 bases; nucleotides outside the gene matches: 1. Germline V CDR1 and CDR2: SGHTA, FQGTGA. The CDR3 spells CASSLNSGGYNEQFF. The CDR3, as DNA: TGTGCCAGCAGCTTAAATAGCGGGGGGTACAATGAGCAGTTCTTC.

The chain combines TRBV24-1 with TRBJ1-2; D gene uncertain. Between the trimmed V and J ends, which lost 4 bases and 4 bases, there was a span of 6 bases. Germline V gene data show CDR1 as KGHDR and CDR2 as SFDVKD. CDR3 size: 12 residues. The CDR3 DNA is TGTGCCACCAGTGACTTCCTCTATGGCTACACCTTC. Protein: CATSDFLYGYTF.

This clone was counted a few times. The V call is TRBV30, the J call TRBJ1-5, with D possibly matching TRBD1 (5 bases). Germline V gives CDR1 GTSNPN, CDR2 SVGIG (reference sequence). The CDR3 is made up of 13 amino acids. Trimming left V 2 bases short and J 4 bases short, with 9 bases between. CDR3 residues: CAWSPSGNQPQHF. CDR3 DNA: TGTGCCTGGAGTCCGTCAGGGAATCAGCCCCAGCATTTT.

This chain links TRBV7-9 with TRBJ2-3, with TRBD2 identical over 13 bases. V dropped 5 bases and J dropped 0; count of bases not matched to a gene: 11. Germline loops: CDR1 SEHNR, CDR2 FQNEAQ (reference sequence). This CDR3 has 19 amino acids. The CDR3 spells CASSPRAGLAGISTDTQYF. The DNA for the CDR3 is TGTGCCAGCAGCCCCCGGGCGGGACTAGCGGGGATTAGCACAGATACGCAGTATTTT.

The V gene is TRBV30, the J gene TRBJ2-7; weak D call: TRBD2 (5 bases). V was cut by 0 bases and J by 0 bases, with 9 bases left in between. The CDR3 has 14 amino acids. Germline loops: CDR1 GTSNPN, CDR2 SVGIG (reference sequence). The CDR3 nucleotides are TGTGCCTGGAGTGTCTATCGGGGCTCCTACGAGCAGTACTTC. Translated: CAWSVYRGSYEQYF.

In nucleotides, the CDR3 is TGTGCCATCAATCCCGTGGCCCGATCCTATGGCTACACCTTC. Its translation: CAINPVARSYGYTF. The chain combines TRBV10-3 with TRBJ1-2; D unclear. CDR1 is ENHRY, CDR2 SYGVKD, per germline. CDR3 length: 14 amino acids. Trimming shortened V by 7 bases and J by 4 bases, and 16 bases separated the two germline ends.

The chain carries TRBV11-2 and TRBJ1-2, with D perhaps TRBD1 (5 bases). Per the germline V gene, CDR1 is SGHAT and CDR2 is FQNNGV. CDR3 length equals 14 residues. Trimming took off 6 bases at V and 5 bases at J, with 16 bases between the two ends. The DNA for the CDR3 is TGTGCCAGCAGGCCTGGTGGGGGGGTGTATGGCTACACCTTC. Residues: CASRPGGGVYGYTF. Complete variable domain (other parts from reference TRBV11-2 and TRBJ1-2): EAGVAQSPRYKIIEKRQSVAFWCNPISGHATLYWYQQILGQGPKLLIQFQNNGVVDDSQLPKDRFSAERLKGVDSTLKIQPAKLEDSAVYLCASRPGGGVYGYTFGSGTRLTVV.

V is TRBV5-1 and J is TRBJ2-7; 13 nucleotides agree with TRBD2. CDR1 and CDR2 from the germline V gene are SGHRS and YFSETQ. This CDR3 contains 16 residues. Trimming at V came to 3 bases and at J to 4 bases, leaving 7 bases not matched to a gene. CDR3 protein: CASSSTTSGGNYEQYV. The CDR3 DNA follows: TGCGCCAGCAGCTCCACGACTAGCGGGGGGAATTACGAGCAGTACGTC.

This clone has just a few counts. V gene TRBV27 combines with J gene TRBJ1-4; D ambiguous. The CDR3 has 15 amino acids. Germline V gene data show CDR1 as MNHEY and CDR2 as SMNVEV (reference sequence). V was cut by 2 bases and J by 0 bases, with 7 bases left in between. The DNA of the CDR3 is TGTGCCAGCAGTTTACTCGGAGCAACTAATGAAAAACTGTTTTTT. It is translated as CASSLLGATNEKLFF.

On this clone itself: Other DNA sequences within the sample encode an identical CDR3. The rearrangement joins TRBV4-1 to TRBJ1-1, with a tentative D call TRBD1 (5 bases). Germline CDR1 reads MGHRA; CDR2 reads YSYEKL. V was cut by 0 bases and J by 5 bases, with 7 bases left in between. The CDR3 is made up of 13 amino acids. The CDR3 region has the DNA TGCGCCAGCAGCCAAGATAGGGGAACTGAAGCTTTCTTT. Encoded protein: CASSQDRGTEAFF.

This rearrangement joins TRBV7-9 to TRBJ2-3; TRBD1 aligns across 7 bases. Losses at the gene ends were 3 bases for V and 2 bases for J; bases not matched to a gene: 8. The CDR3 loop spans 16 amino acids. Per germline, CDR1 SEHNR and CDR2 FQNEAQ (reference sequence). CDR3 sequence: CASSFPGQRPTDTQYF. In DNA, the CDR3 is TGTGCCAGCAGCTTCCCGGGACAGAGACCCACAGATACGCAGTATTTT.